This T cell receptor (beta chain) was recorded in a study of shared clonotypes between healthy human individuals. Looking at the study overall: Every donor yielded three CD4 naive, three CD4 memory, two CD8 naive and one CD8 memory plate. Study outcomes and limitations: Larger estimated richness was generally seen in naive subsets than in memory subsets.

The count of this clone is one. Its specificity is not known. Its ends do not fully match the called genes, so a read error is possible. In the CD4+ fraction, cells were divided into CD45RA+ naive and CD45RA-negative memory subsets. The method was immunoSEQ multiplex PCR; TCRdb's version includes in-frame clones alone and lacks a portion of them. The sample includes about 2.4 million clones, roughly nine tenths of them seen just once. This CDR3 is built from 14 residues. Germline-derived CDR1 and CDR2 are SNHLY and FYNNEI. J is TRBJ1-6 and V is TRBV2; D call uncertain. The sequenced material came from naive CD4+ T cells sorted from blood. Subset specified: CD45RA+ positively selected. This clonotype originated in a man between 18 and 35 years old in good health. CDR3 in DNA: TGTGCCAGCAGGGAAGAGACCAGACATTCACCCCTCCACTTT. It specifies CASREETRHSPLHF. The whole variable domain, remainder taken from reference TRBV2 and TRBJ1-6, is EPEVTQTPSHQVTQMGQEVILRCVPISNHLYFYWYRQILGQKVEFLVSFYNNEISEKSEIFDDQFSVERPDGSNFTLKIRSTKLEDSAMYFCASREETRHSPLHFGNGTRLTVT.